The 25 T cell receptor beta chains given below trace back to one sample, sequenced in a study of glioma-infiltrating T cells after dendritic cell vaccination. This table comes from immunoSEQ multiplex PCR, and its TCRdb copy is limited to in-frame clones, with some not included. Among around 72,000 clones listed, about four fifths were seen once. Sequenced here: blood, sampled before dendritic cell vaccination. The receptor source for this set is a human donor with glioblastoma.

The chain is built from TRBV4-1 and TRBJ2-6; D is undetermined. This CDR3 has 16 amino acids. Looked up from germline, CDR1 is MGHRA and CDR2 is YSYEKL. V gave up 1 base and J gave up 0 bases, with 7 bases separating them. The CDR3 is CASSQVRASGANVLTF. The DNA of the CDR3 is TGCGCCAGCAGCCAAGTTCGCGCCTCTGGGGCCAACGTCCTGACTTTC.

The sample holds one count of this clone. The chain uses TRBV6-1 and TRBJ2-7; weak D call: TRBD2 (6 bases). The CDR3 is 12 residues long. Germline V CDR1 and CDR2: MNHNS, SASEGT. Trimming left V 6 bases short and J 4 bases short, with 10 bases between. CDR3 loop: CASRVGGYEQYF. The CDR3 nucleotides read TGTGCCAGCAGAGTGGGGGGTTACGAGCAGTACTTC.

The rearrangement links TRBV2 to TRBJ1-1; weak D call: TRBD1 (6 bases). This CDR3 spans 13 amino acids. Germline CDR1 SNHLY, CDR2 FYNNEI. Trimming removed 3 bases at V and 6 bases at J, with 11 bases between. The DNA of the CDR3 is TGTGCCAGCAGTGACAGGGGCGGCCCTGAAGCTTTCTTT. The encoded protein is CASSDRGGPEAFF.

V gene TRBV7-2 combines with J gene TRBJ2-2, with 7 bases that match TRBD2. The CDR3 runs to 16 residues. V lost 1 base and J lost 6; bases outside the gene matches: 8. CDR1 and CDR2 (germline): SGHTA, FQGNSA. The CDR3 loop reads CASSLDGTGGAGELFF. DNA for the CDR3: TGTGCCAGCAGCTTAGACGGGACGGGGGGAGCCGGGGAGCTGTTTTTT.

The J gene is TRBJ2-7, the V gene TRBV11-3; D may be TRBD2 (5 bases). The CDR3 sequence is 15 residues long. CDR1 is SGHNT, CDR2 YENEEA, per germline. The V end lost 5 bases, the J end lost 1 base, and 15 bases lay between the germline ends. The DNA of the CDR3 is TGTGCCAGCAGCCGAGCGGCGGGTCCGTCCTACGAGCAGTACTTC. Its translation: CASSRAAGPSYEQYF. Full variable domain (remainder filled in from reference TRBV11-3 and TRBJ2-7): EAGVVQSPRYKIIEKKQPVAFWCNPISGHNTLYWYLQNLGQGPELLIRYENEEAVDDSQLPKDRFSAERLKGVDSTLKIQPAELGDSAVYLCASSRAAGPSYEQYFGPGTRLTVT.

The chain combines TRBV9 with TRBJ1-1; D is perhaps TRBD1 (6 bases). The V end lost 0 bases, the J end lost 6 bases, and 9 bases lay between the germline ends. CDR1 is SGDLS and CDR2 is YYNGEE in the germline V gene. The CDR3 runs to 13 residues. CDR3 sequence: CASSVGGGPEAFF. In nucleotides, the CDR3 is TGTGCCAGCAGCGTAGGAGGGGGTCCTGAAGCTTTCTTT.

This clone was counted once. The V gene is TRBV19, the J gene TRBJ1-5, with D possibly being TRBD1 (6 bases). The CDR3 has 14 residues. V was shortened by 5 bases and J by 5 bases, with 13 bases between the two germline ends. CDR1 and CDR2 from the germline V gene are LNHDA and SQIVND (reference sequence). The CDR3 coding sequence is TGTGCCAGTAGTCTTAACAGGGCCTATCAGCCCCAGCATTTT. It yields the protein CASSLNRAYQPQHF.

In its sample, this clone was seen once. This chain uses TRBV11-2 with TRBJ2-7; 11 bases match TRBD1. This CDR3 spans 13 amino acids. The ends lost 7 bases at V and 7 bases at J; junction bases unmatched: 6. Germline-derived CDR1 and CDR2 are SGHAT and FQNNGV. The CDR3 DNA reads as TGTGCCAGCACCCTGGACAGGGGGCATGAGCAGTACTTC. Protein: CASTLDRGHEQYF.

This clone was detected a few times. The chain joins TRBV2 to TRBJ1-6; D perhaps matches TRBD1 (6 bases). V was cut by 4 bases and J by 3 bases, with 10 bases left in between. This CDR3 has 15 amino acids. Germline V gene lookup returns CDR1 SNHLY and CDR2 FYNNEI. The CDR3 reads CASSVTGNYNSPLHF. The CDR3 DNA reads TGTGCCAGCAGTGTAACAGGGAACTATAATTCACCCCTCCACTTT.

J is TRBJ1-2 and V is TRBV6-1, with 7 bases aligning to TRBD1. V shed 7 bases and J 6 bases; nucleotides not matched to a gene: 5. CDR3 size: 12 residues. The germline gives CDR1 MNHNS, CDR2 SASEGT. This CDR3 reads CASNPDRDGYTF. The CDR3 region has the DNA TGTGCCAGCAACCCCGACAGGGATGGCTACACCTTC.

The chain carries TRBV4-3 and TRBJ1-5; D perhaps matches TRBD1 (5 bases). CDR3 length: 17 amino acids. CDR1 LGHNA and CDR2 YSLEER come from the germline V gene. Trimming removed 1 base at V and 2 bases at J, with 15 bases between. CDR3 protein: CASSQALTATGNQPQHF. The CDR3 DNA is TGCGCCAGCAGCCAAGCCCTGACAGCTACGGGCAATCAGCCCCAGCATTTT.

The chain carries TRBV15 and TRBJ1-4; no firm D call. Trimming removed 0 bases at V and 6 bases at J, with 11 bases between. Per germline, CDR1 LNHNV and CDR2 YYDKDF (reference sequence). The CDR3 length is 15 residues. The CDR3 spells CATSRDRPEDEKLFF. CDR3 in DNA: TGTGCCACCAGCAGAGATCGACCGGAGGATGAAAAACTGTTTTTT.

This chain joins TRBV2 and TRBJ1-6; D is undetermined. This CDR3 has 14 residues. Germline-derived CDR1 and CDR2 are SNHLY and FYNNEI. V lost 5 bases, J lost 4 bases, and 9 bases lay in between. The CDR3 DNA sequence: TGTGCCAGCAGTTTACAGAAATATAATTCACCCCTCCACTTT. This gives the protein CASSLQKYNSPLHF.

CDR3 DNA: TGTGCCAGTCAGAATCCGGGACAGGGGGACACTGAAGCTTTCTTT. Translated: CASQNPGQGDTEAFF. This rearrangement joins TRBV2 to TRBJ1-1; TRBD1 matches at 11 bases. The CDR3 has 15 amino acids. The ends lost 9 bases at V and 3 bases at J; junction bases unmatched: 9. Germline values: CDR1 SNHLY, CDR2 FYNNEI.

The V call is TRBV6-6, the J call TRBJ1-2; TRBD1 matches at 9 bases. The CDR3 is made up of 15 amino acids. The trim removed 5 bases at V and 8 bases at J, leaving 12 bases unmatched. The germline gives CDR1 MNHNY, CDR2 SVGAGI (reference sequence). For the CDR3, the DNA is TGTGCCAGCAGTGAGACAGGGGGGGAGACGAAGGGCTACACCTTC. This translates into CASSETGGETKGYTF.

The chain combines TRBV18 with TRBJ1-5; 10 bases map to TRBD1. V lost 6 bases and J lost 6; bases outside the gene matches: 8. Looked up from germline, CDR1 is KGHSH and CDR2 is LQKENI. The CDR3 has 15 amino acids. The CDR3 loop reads CASSPGTGESQPQHF. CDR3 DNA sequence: TGTGCCAGCTCCCCGGGGACAGGGGAGAGTCAGCCCCAGCATTTT.

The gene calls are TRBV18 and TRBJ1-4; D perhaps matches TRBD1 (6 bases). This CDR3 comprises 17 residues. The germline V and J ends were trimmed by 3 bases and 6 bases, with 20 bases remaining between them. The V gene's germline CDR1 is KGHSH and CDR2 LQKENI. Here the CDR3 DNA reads TGTGCCAGCTCACCTTCCCTCTACCCGACAGGAGATGAAAAACTGTTTTTT. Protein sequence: CASSPSLYPTGDEKLFF. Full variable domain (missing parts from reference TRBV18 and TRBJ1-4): NAGVMQNPRHLVRRRGQEARLRCSPMKGHSHVYWYRQLPEEGLKFMVYLQKENIIDESGMPKERFSAEFPKEGPSILRIQQVVRGDSAAYFCASSPSLYPTGDEKLFFGSGTQLSVL.

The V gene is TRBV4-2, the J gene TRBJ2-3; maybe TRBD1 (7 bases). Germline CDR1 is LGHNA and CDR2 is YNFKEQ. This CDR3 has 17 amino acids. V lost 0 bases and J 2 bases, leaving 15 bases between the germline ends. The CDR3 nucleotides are TGTGCCAGCAGCCAAGAGGGGGGACAGACAAACACAGATACGCAGTATTTT. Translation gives CASSQEGGQTNTDTQYF.

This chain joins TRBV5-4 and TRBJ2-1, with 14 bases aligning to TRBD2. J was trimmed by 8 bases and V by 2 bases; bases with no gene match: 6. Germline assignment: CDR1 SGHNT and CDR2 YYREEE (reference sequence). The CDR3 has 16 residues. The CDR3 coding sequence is TGTGCCAGCAGCTTCCTGACTAGCGGGGGGGCCCATGAGCAGTTCTTC. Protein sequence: CASSFLTSGGAHEQFF.

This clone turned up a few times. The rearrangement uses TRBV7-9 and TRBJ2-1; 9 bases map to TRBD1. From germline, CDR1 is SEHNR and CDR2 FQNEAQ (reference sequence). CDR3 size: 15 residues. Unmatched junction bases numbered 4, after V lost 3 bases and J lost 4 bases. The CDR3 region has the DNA TGTGCCAGCAGCTTGGGACAGGGAGCTTACAATGAGCAGTTCTTC. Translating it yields CASSLGQGAYNEQFF.

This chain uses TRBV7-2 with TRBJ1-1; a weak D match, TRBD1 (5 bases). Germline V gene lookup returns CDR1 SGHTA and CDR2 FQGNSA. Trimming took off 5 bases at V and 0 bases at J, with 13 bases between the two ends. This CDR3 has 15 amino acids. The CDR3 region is CASSPVGGMNTEAFF. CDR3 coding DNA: TGTGCCAGCAGCCCAGTCGGGGGGATGAACACTGAAGCTTTCTTT.

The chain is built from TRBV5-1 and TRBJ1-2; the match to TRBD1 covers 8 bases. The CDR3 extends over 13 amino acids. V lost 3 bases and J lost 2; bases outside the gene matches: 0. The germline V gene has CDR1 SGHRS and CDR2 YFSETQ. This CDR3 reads CASSWTGNYGYTF. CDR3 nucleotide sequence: TGCGCCAGCAGCTGGACAGGGAACTATGGCTACACCTTC. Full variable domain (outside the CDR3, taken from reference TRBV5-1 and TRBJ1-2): KAGVTQTPRYLIKTRGQQVTLSCSPISGHRSVSWYQQTPGQGLQFLFEYFSETQRNKGNFPGRFSGRQFSNSRSEMNVSTLELGDSALYLCASSWTGNYGYTFGSGTRLTVV.

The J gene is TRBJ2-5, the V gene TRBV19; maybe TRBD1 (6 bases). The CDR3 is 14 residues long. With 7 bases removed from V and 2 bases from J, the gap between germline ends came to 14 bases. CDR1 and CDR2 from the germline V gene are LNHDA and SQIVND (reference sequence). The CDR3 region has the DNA TGTGCCAGTAAGGATACAGGGTTACAAGAGACCCAGTACTTC. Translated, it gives CASKDTGLQETQYF.

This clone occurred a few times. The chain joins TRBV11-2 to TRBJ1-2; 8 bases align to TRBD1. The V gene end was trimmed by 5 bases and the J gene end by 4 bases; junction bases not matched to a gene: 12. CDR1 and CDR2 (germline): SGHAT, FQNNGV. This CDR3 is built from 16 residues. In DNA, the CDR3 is TGTGCCAGCAGCCTTATAAGGACAGGGCTGCGCTATGGCTACACCTTC. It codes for CASSLIRTGLRYGYTF.

The CDR3 sequence: CASSRQATGSYEQYF. As DNA, the CDR3 is TGTGCCAGCAGCAGACAGGCAACCGGGTCCTACGAGCAGTACTTC. The chain joins TRBV6-5 to TRBJ2-7; TRBD1 might be the D (6 bases). Looked up from germline, CDR1 is MNHEY and CDR2 is SVGAGI. V gave up 6 bases and J gave up 1 base, with 16 bases separating them. This CDR3 region has 15 residues.